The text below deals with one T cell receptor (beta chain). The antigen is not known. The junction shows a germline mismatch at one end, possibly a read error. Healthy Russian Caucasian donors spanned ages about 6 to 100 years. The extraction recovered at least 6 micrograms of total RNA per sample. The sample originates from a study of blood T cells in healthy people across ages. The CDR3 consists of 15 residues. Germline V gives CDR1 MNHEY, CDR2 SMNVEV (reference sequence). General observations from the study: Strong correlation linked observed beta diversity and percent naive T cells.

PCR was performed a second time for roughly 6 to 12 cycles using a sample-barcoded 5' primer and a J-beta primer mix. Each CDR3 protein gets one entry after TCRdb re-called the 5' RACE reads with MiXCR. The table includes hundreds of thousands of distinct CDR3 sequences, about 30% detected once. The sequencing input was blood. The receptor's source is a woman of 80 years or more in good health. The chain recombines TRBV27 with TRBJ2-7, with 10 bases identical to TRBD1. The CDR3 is CAGSQDRGNPYDQYF. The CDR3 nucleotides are TGTGCCGGCAGTCAGGACAGGGGGAACCCATACGACCAGTACTTC.